This T cell receptor beta chain originates from a study of radiation and T cells in renal cell carcinoma. Study results and caveats: Irradiated tumors held more dominant CDR3 motifs than control tumors. Compared with controls, irradiated tumors showed greater TCR clonality. Tumor samples were small regions of roughly 1 g.

This clone has only a few counts. Its cognate antigen is unknown. Regarding treatment: 15 Gy SBRT to primary tumor, nephrectomy 4 weeks later. Clear cell pathology was present in this patient's renal cell carcinoma. With 0 bases removed from V and 5 bases from J, the gap between germline ends came to 3 bases. Germline V gene data show CDR1 as SGHDT and CDR2 as YYEEEE. This CDR3 contains 12 residues. Profiled with immunoSEQ multiplex PCR; TCRdb holds only in-frame clones, not every one. The sample lists under 5,500 clones, around 50% occurring once. The sample consisted of tumor tissue, taken from a patient whose treatment included radiotherapy and nephrectomy. This clonotype was obtained from a man aged 55 to 70 with renal cell carcinoma. V gene TRBV5-6 combines with J gene TRBJ2-1, with D hard to call. This CDR3 is CASSLVDNEQFF. CDR3 DNA sequence: TGTGCCAGCAGCTTGGTCGACAATGAGCAGTTCTTC.